Shown below are 4 T cell receptor beta chains from a single sample sequenced in a study of blood T cell repertoires in COVID-19 (dated by TCRdb to 2019 to 2021). The receptor library was made with the immunoSEQ multiplex PCR assay. TCRdb carries this immuneACCESS record with in-frame sequences only. Its versions omit some clonotypes, under half of them owing to an unresolved V gene in the studies checked, with the rest unexplained. The sample includes 140,000 to 150,000 clones, with around 85% observed a single time. The ten biggest clones cover 3% of the sample. Sample: peripheral blood. All receptors come from a middle-aged woman with active or convalescent COVID-19.

V and J are TRBV3-1 (or the pseudogene TRBV3-2) and TRBJ1-4; the D is unclear. With 3 bases removed from V and 0 bases from J, the gap between germline ends came to 20 bases. CDR3 length: 19 amino acids. Germline V gives CDR1 LGHDT, CDR2 YNNKEL (reference sequence). The chain's CDR3 is CASSQSPASGRATNEKLFF. In DNA form, the CDR3 reads TGTGCCAGCAGCCAGTCGCCTGCCTCCGGGCGGGCAACTAATGAAAAACTGTTTTTT.

This clone occurred once. V gene TRBV5-1 combines with J gene TRBJ2-7, with D possibly TRBD1 on 5 matching bases. The CDR3 is 13 residues long. Germline V CDR1 and CDR2: SGHRS, YFSETQ. Trimming stripped 0 bases from V and 6 bases from J, with 10 bases between. The CDR3 DNA sequence: TGCGCCAGCAGCTTGGAGGTAGGGGTCGAGCAGTACTTC. This encodes CASSLEVGVEQYF.

This clone was seen a handful of times. The chain couples TRBV19 to TRBJ1-5, with D unresolved. Between the trimmed V and J ends, which lost 1 base and 0 bases, there was a span of 7 bases. The CDR3 is made up of 15 amino acids. The V gene's germline CDR1 is LNHDA and CDR2 SQIVND (reference sequence). CDR3 sequence reads: CASSIALHSNQPQHF. The CDR3 region has the DNA TGTGCCAGTAGTATAGCGTTACATAGCAATCAGCCCCAGCATTTT. The full variable domain, completed using reference TRBV19 and TRBJ1-5, is DGGITQSPKYLFRKEGQNVTLSCEQNLNHDAMYWYRQDPGQGLRLIYYSQIVNDFQKGDIAEGYSVSREKKESFPLTVTSAQKNPTAFYLCASSIALHSNQPQHFGDGTRLSIL.

V and J are TRBV7-9 and TRBJ1-3, with no clear D. Trimming took off 3 bases at V and 0 bases at J, with 6 bases between the two ends. The CDR3 has 14 residues. Germline values: CDR1 SEHNR, CDR2 FQNEAQ (reference sequence). The DNA of the CDR3 is TGTGCCAGCAGCTTTCCCGGCTCTGGAAACACCATATATTTT. Translated: CASSFPGSGNTIYF.